The clone carrying this T cell receptor (beta chain) was detected only once. Its antigen remains unknown. This sample is drawn from a study of memory CD4+ T cells and cytomegalovirus serostatus. Single viable CD3+CD4+CD8-CD45RO+ cells were sorted as the memory CD4+ T cells. CMV serostatus came from serum IgG against pp150, pp28, p38, p52. CD4+ T cells were isolated by positive magnetic selection. General study points: Repertoires predicted CMV serostatus with median bootstrapped AUC of approximately 0.94. Each of approximately 73 CMV-associated TCRbeta sequences occurred in one to five individuals.

Repertoires were generated with immunoSEQ multiplex PCR, while TCRdb's copy carries only in-frame clones and drops some. This table has 80,000 or so clones, roughly 78% appearing once. CDR1 ENHRY and CDR2 SYGVKD come from the germline V gene. V was trimmed by 4 bases and J by 1 base, leaving 10 bases between them. The CDR3 contains 15 residues. Sequencing was performed on memory CD4+ T cells from blood. The chain joins TRBV10-3 to TRBJ2-2; the D gene is possibly TRBD2 (7 bases). The clonotype comes from an adult in good health and CMV-seropositive. In DNA, the CDR3 is TGTGCCATCAGTGGGGAGGGGGGGAACACCGGGGAGCTGTTTTTT. Translated, it gives CAISGEGGNTGELFF.